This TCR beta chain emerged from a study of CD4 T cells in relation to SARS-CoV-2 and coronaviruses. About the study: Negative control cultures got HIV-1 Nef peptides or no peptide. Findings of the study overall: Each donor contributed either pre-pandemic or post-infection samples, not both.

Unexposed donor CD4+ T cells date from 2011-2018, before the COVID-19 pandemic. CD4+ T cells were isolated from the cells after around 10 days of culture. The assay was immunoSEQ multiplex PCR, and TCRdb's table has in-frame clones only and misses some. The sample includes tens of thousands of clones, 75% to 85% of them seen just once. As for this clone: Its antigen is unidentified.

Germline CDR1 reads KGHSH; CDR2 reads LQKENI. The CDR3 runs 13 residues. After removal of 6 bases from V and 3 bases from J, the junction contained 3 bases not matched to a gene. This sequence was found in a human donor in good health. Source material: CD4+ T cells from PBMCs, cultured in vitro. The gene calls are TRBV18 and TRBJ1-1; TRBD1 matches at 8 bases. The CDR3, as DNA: TGTGCCAGCTCGGCGACAGGGGACACTGAAGCTTTCTTT. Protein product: CASSATGDTEAFF.